Included here is one T cell receptor (beta chain) sequence, with context. Its antigen is still unknown. The CDR3 has 14 residues. Germline V gene sequence: CDR1 MDHEN, CDR2 SYDVKM. V was pared by 6 bases and J by 3 bases, with 7 bases of the junction left unmatched. In the PCR, 60 Vbeta and 13 Jbeta primers were used. The authors' processing: An analysis that came later counted 73 million or so unique TCR beta chains, some 11 million shared. Sequenced by immunoSEQ multiplex PCR; TCRdb stores in-frame clones only, minus some. V and J calls and clone size follow that table, whereas D and trimming were derived from the DNA. Of under 200,000 clones listed, 77% are singletons. This sample is drawn from a study of cytomegalovirus exposure and HLA in healthy donors. Regarding the study as a whole: Most TCR sequences proved rare, with some public TCRs found in many donors. The later analysis indicated that the majority of CMV-associated TCR beta chains appeared HLA-restricted. Certain indistinguishable V segments, among them TRBV6-2 and TRBV6-3, were excluded.

The chain uses TRBV28 and TRBJ2-7, with 8 bases identical to TRBD1. This receptor was obtained from a man between 45 and 60 years old in good health and CMV-seropositive. Specimen: PBMCs. CDR3 loop: CASSSWTGRYEQYF. As DNA, the CDR3 is TGTGCCAGCAGCTCCTGGACAGGGCGCTACGAGCAGTACTTC.